The 23 T cell receptor beta chains reported below all come from one sample, sequenced in a study of cytotoxic CD8 clonotypes in ibrutinib-treated CLL. The repertoire was sequenced with immunoSEQ multiplex PCR; TCRdb's copy has only in-frame clones and lacks some. The repertoire has 270,000 or so clones, less than 85% of them found once; the top ten carry about 5.8%. Sequenced here: PBMCs, sampled at disease progression, from a patient treated with ibrutinib. The receptors originated from a human donor with chronic lymphocytic leukemia.

The CDR3 loop reads CASSLKVWTGGDWGYTF. DNA for the CDR3: TGTGCCAGCAGCTTAAAGGTGTGGACAGGGGGAGACTGGGGCTACACCTTC. The V gene is TRBV7-2, the J gene TRBJ1-2; 10 bases map to TRBD1. V trimming: 2 bases; J trimming: 8 bases; junction bases outside the gene matches: 14. The CDR3 runs to 17 residues. Germline CDR1 is SGHTA and CDR2 is FQGNSA.

The rearrangement links TRBV15 to TRBJ1-5; D gene unclear. Trimming removed 1 base at V and 5 bases at J, with 18 bases between. The V gene's germline CDR1 is LNHNV and CDR2 YYDKDF (reference sequence). The CDR3 contains 17 residues. CDR3 region: CATSRGGFRDRHQPQHF. CDR3 nucleotides: TGTGCCACCAGCAGAGGGGGTTTCCGGGATCGACATCAGCCCCAGCATTTT.

The chain links TRBV28 to TRBJ2-1; 9 nucleotides agree with TRBD2. This CDR3 is built from 15 residues. Germline CDR1 is MDHEN and CDR2 is SYDVKM. The trim removed 7 bases at V and 5 bases at J, leaving 9 bases unmatched. CDR3 in DNA: TGTGCCAGCACCCTGATTAGCGGGAGCCACAATGAGCAGTTCTTC. This translates into CASTLISGSHNEQFF.

The genes are TRBV7-2 and TRBJ2-1; D call uncertain. V was clipped by 6 bases and J by 8 bases, with 11 bases between them. The CDR3 length is 12 residues. Germline V gene sequence: CDR1 SGHTA, CDR2 FQGNSA. The CDR3 here is CASSSIGDEQFF. Here the CDR3 DNA reads TGTGCCAGCAGTTCGATCGGAGATGAGCAGTTCTTC.

The chain uses TRBV7-8 and TRBJ2-7; D is undetermined. V lost 3 bases and J 1 base, leaving 7 bases between the germline ends. The CDR3 is 13 amino acids. Per the germline V gene, CDR1 is SGHVS and CDR2 is FQNEAQ. The CDR3 protein is CASSLGWSYEQYF. DNA for the CDR3: TGTGCCAGCAGCTTGGGGTGGTCCTACGAGCAGTACTTC.

V usage is TRBV4-3 and J usage is TRBJ2-1, with a possible D match to TRBD2 (5 bases). The CDR3 extends over 17 amino acids. Germline lookup yields CDR1 LGHNA and CDR2 YSLEER. Trimming removed 0 bases from V and 5 bases from J, with 17 bases in between. CDR3 DNA: TGCGCCAGCAGCCAAGATCTCCGCGGGTGGCACAACAATGAGCAGTTCTTC. Amino acid sequence: CASSQDLRGWHNNEQFF.

This clone has only a few counts. V is TRBV19 and J is TRBJ2-7; D is possibly TRBD1 (5 bases). The germline CDR1 and CDR2 sequences are LNHDA and SQIVND (reference sequence). Trimming shortened V by 4 bases and J by 6 bases, and 13 bases separated the two germline ends. The CDR3 contains 13 residues. This chain's CDR3 is CASSSSRAREQYF. The CDR3, as DNA: TGTGCCAGTAGTAGCTCCAGGGCTCGCGAGCAGTACTTC. The full variable domain, in which reference TRBV19 and TRBJ2-7 provide the parts outside the CDR3, is DGGITQSPKYLFRKEGQNVTLSCEQNLNHDAMYWYRQDPGQGLRLIYYSQIVNDFQKGDIAEGYSVSREKKESFPLTVTSAQKNPTAFYLCASSSSRAREQYFGPGTRLTVT.

This chain links TRBV5-4 with TRBJ2-7, with D tentatively TRBD1 or TRBD2 (6 bases each). V was trimmed by 3 bases and J by 4 bases, leaving 8 bases between them. There are 12 residues in the CDR3. Per the germline V gene, CDR1 is SGHNT and CDR2 is YYREEE (reference sequence). The CDR3 DNA is TGTGCCAGCAGCTGGAGGGGGTACGAGCAGTACTTC. Encoded protein: CASSWRGYEQYF.

This chain links TRBV29-1 with TRBJ1-1; 7 bases line up with TRBD1. Looked up from germline, CDR1 is SQVTM and CDR2 is ANQGSEA. Trimming removed 3 bases from V and 0 bases from J; junction bases left unmatched: 4. The CDR3 covers 14 residues. CDR3 DNA sequence: TGCAGCGTTGACAGGGGGGTCATGAACACTGAAGCTTTCTTT. This gives the protein CSVDRGVMNTEAFF.

This chain links TRBV28 with TRBJ1-3; D gene unclear. The germline V and J ends were trimmed by 6 bases and 0 bases, with 18 bases remaining between them. Looked up from germline, CDR1 is MDHEN and CDR2 is SYDVKM. This CDR3 is built from 17 residues. The CDR3 bases are TGTGCCAGCAGCCGACGTAGGGTCTTAAGCTCTGGAAACACCATATATTTT. It specifies CASSRRRVLSSGNTIYF.

This clone was seen a single time. The V call is TRBV11-3, the J call TRBJ2-1, with a possible D match to TRBD2 (6 bases). The V and J ends lost 4 bases and 6 bases respectively, with 10 bases between them. The CDR3 length is 13 residues. From germline, CDR1 is SGHNT and CDR2 YENEEA. The CDR3 here is CASSSGRGNEQFF. The DNA of the CDR3 is TGTGCCAGCAGCTCCGGGAGAGGCAATGAGCAGTTCTTC.

This chain links TRBV20-1 with TRBJ2-1; D is undetermined. The CDR3 is made up of 11 amino acids. Germline CDR1 reads DFQATT; CDR2 reads SNEGSKA (reference sequence). V was pared by 1 base and J by 8 bases, with 6 bases between. The CDR3 loop is CSARGSYEQFF. The CDR3, as DNA: TGCAGTGCTAGAGGGAGCTATGAGCAGTTCTTC.

This chain joins TRBV7-9 and TRBJ2-6; 7 positions agree with TRBD1. The CDR3 is 19 amino acids. J lost 0 bases, V lost 0 bases, and 8 bases had no gene match. Germline V gene lookup returns CDR1 SEHNR and CDR2 FQNEAQ (reference sequence). The CDR3 coding sequence is TGTGCCAGCAGCTTAGCTCCGGGACAGCAACGCTCTGGGGCCAACGTCCTGACTTTC. This sequence encodes CASSLAPGQQRSGANVLTF.

At least ten counts were recorded for this clone. CDR3 in amino acids: CASSVSGQGSYEQYF. DNA of the CDR3: TGTGCCAGCAGCGTATCGGGACAGGGCTCCTACGAGCAGTACTTC. The V and J genes are TRBV9 and TRBJ2-7; TRBD1 matches at 9 bases. From germline, CDR1 is SGDLS and CDR2 YYNGEE. J lost 0 bases, V lost 1 base, and 2 bases had no gene match. This CDR3 has 15 amino acids.

This clone was picked up one time. This chain uses TRBV7-8 with TRBJ2-1; TRBD1 matches at 7 bases. CDR3 size: 13 residues. In germline, CDR1 is SGHVS, CDR2 FQNEAQ. Losses at the gene ends were 5 bases for V and 10 bases for J; bases not matched to a gene: 8. The CDR3 DNA is TGTGCCAGCAGCCCCCACGGGACAGTAGAGCAGTTCTTC. This codes for CASSPHGTVEQFF.

CDR3 sequence reads: CASSLDGVRAMNTEAFF. In nucleotides, the CDR3 is TGTGCCAGCAGCTTGGATGGAGTCAGGGCGATGAACACTGAAGCTTTCTTT. The gene calls are TRBV5-4 and TRBJ1-1; TRBD1 is a possible D gene (5 bases). V shed 0 bases and J shed 0 bases, with 15 bases lying between them. The CDR3 totals 17 residues. The germline CDR1 and CDR2 sequences are SGHNT and YYREEE (reference sequence). The variable domain in full, completed from reference TRBV5-4 and TRBJ1-1, reads ETGVTQSPTHLIKTRGQQVTLRCSSQSGHNTVSWYQQALGQGPQFIFQYYREEENGRGNFPPRFSGLQFPNYSSELNVNALELDDSALYLCASSLDGVRAMNTEAFFGQGTRLTVV.

The genes are TRBV7-9 and TRBJ1-2, with D possibly TRBD1 on 5 matching bases. Trimming removed 0 bases at V and 5 bases at J, with 16 bases between. Germline V gives CDR1 SEHNR, CDR2 FQNEAQ (reference sequence). The CDR3 is 16 amino acids. DNA for the CDR3: TGTGCCAGCAGCTTAGCGAGCGGGCAGGGAGATTATGGCTACACCTTC. Translating gives CASSLASGQGDYGYTF.

The CDR3 reads CASSYTVEQHYEQYF. Written as DNA, the CDR3 is TGTGCCAGCAGTTACACAGTAGAACAGCACTACGAGCAGTACTTC. This chain joins TRBV6-5 and TRBJ2-7, with D unclear. The length of the CDR3 is 15 residues. Trimming shortened V by 2 bases and J by 3 bases, and 14 bases separated the two germline ends. Germline-derived CDR1 and CDR2 are MNHEY and SVGAGI.

V usage is TRBV7-9 and J usage is TRBJ2-5; 7 bases match TRBD2. V shed 6 bases and J 3 bases; nucleotides not matched to a gene: 4. The CDR3 has 13 amino acids. Looked up from germline, CDR1 is SEHNR and CDR2 is FQNEAQ (reference sequence). The CDR3 region has the DNA TGTGCCAGCAGGCTGGGGGGGAAAGAGACCCAGTACTTC. Protein sequence: CASRLGGKETQYF.

This clone was detected only a few times. The chain recombines TRBV4-1 with TRBJ1-2; weak D call: TRBD1 (5 bases). CDR3 size: 17 residues. The V and J ends lost 4 bases and 0 bases respectively, with 18 bases between them. The germline V gene encodes CDR1 MGHRA and CDR2 YSYEKL. The CDR3 DNA is TGCGCCAGCAGCCCACGGGGCATAGGGGTCCCTAACTATGGCTACACCTTC. This encodes CASSPRGIGVPNYGYTF.

The rearrangement uses TRBV2 and TRBJ1-2; possibly TRBD1 for D (6 bases). The CDR3 consists of 14 residues. Trimming shortened V by 6 bases and J by 5 bases, and 16 bases separated the two germline ends. Germline loops: CDR1 SNHLY, CDR2 FYNNEI. This CDR3 is CASRTPGQGYGYTF. CDR3 DNA sequence: TGTGCCAGCAGGACCCCAGGGCAGGGGTATGGCTACACCTTC. Looking up the rest from reference TRBV2 and TRBJ1-2 gives the full variable domain: EPEVTQTPSHQVTQMGQEVILRCVPISNHLYFYWYRQILGQKVEFLVSFYNNEISEKSEIFDDQFSVERPDGSNFTLKIRSTKLEDSAMYFCASRTPGQGYGYTFGSGTRLTVV.

J is TRBJ1-5 and V is TRBV19; D is uncertain. CDR3 length equals 13 residues. V was shortened by 5 bases and J by 6 bases, with 11 bases between the two germline ends. CDR1 is LNHDA and CDR2 is SQIVND in the germline V gene (reference sequence). The CDR3 sequence: CASSPTPGQPQHF. The DNA for the CDR3 is TGTGCCAGTAGTCCCACCCCCGGTCAGCCCCAGCATTTT.

The rearrangement uses TRBV4-1 and TRBJ2-2, with D maybe TRBD1 (6 bases). The CDR3 totals 15 residues. Trimming shortened V by 2 bases and J by 5 bases, and 12 bases separated the two germline ends. Germline CDR1 is MGHRA and CDR2 is YSYEKL. CDR3: CASSQTRGRTGELFF. The CDR3 DNA follows: TGCGCCAGCAGCCAAACCAGGGGTCGAACCGGGGAGCTGTTTTTT.